This TCR beta chain derives from a study of cytomegalovirus exposure and HLA in healthy donors. The CDR3 sequence is 14 residues long. Trimming removed 1 base from V and 5 bases from J; junction bases left unmatched: 2. Germline lookup yields CDR1 LNHDA and CDR2 SQIVND (reference sequence). PCR amplification relied on 60 Vbeta primers (plus 13 Jbeta primers). Assay used: immunoSEQ multiplex PCR; TCRdb lists only in-frame clones, some missing. The sample has 150,000 to 180,000 clones; 70% to 80% are singletons. Sequenced material: PBMCs. The TCR originated in a man aged 25 to 40 in good health and CMV-seropositive. The chain uses TRBV19 and TRBJ2-3; 8 nucleotides line up with TRBD1. DNA of the CDR3: TGTGCCAGTAGTATAGGGGACAGGTTAGATACGCAGTATTTT. Encoded protein: CASSIGDRLDTQYF.